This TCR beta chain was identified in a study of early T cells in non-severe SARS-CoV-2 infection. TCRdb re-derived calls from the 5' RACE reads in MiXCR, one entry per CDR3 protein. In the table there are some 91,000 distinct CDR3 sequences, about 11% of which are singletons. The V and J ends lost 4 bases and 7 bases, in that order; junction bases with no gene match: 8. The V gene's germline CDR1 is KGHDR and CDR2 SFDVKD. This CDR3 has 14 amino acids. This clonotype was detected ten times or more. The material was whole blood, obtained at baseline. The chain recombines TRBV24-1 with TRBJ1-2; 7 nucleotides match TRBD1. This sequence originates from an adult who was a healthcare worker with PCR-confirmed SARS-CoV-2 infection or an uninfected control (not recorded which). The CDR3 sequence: CATSESDREGGYTF. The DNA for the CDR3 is TGTGCCACCAGTGAAAGCGACAGGGAAGGTGGCTACACCTTC.